The TCR beta chain described here comes from a study of blood T cell repertoires in COVID-19. Study-wide context: Spain, Italy and the United States supplied samples that represented acute and convalescent COVID-19.

This clone appeared a few times. V trimming: 5 bases; J trimming: 4 bases; junction bases outside the gene matches: 4. Per the germline V gene, CDR1 is MNHEY and CDR2 is SMNVEV (reference sequence). The CDR3 extends over 15 amino acids. Sequencing was performed with immunoSEQ multiplex PCR; in TCRdb, only in-frame clones are kept and a portion is missing. The top ten clones hold approximately 13% of a sample with 190,000 or so clones, approximately 79% of them seen once. The rearrangement uses TRBV27 and TRBJ2-3, with TRBD2 matching 12 bases. The material sequenced was peripheral blood. The source is a man between 50 and 59 years old who had recovered from COVID-19. The DNA for the CDR3 is TGTGCCAGCAGTCAGACTAGCGGGAGCCCAGATACGCAGTATTTT. Its protein is CASSQTSGSPDTQYF.